The source of this T cell receptor (beta chain) is a study of prognosis after radiotherapy for stage I lung cancer. V lost 8 bases and J lost 7; bases outside the gene matches: 9. The CDR3 sequence is 16 residues long. Researchers used two-round multiplex PCR to amplify TCR beta CDR3 starting from genomic DNA. Primers targeting each individual TRBV and TRBJ gene were applied in first-round PCR. TCRdb passed the multiplex PCR reads through MiXCR, listing each CDR3 protein once. The table records some 8,900 distinct CDR3 sequences, 62% of them present only once. A volume of 5 to 6 milliliters of peripheral blood was collected by draw at each of two time points. Within the sample, this clonotype is medium-sized.

The source is a donor at least 50 years old with non-small cell lung cancer. The sample consisted of PBMCs, taken before or after stereotactic body radiation therapy (not recorded which). V usage is TRBV12-3 or TRBV12-4 and J usage is TRBJ2-1; 15 bases map to TRBD2. CDR3 DNA sequence: TGTGCCAGCGGATACCGGACTAGCGGGAGGGGGAATGAGCAGTTCTTC. The encoded protein is CASGYRTSGRGNEQFF.